These 17 T cell receptor beta chains came from one sample sequenced in a study of T cells in Graves' hyperthyroidism and ophthalmopathy. Researchers took RNA transcripts and amplified the TCR beta CDR3 regions from them. Carried out on the TCR CDR3, a first-round RT-PCR used the HTBI primer set. Via MiXCR, TCRdb re-called the multiplex PCR reads, giving one row per CDR3 protein. The sample shows around 700,000 distinct CDR3 sequences, under 20% of them seen only once. Specimen: blood. The receptor source for this set is a woman aged 45-60 years with Graves' hyperthyroidism that later progressed to Graves' ophthalmopathy.

The sample holds one count of this clonotype. The chain joins TRBV3-1 to TRBJ1-6; maybe TRBD1 (5 bases). Germline CDR1 reads LGHDT; CDR2 reads YNNKEL (reference sequence). Trimming left V 1 base short and J 9 bases short, with 10 bases between. This CDR3 region has 14 residues. The CDR3 is CASSQALGGSPLHF. The CDR3 coding sequence is TGTGCCAGCAGCCAAGCCCTGGGGGGTTCACCCCTCCACTTT.

This clonotype occurred a few times. Sequence at one end of the junction differs from germline and may be a read error. The chain recombines TRBV7-6 with TRBJ2-7; 11 bases map to TRBD2. CDR1 and CDR2 from the germline V gene are SGHVS and FNYEAQ. The CDR3 consists of 14 residues. The CDR3 DNA sequence: TGTGCCGGCAGCCCCGGGACTAGCGGTTACGAGCAGTACTTC. It specifies CAGSPGTSGYEQYF.

This rearrangement joins TRBV5-1 to TRBJ1-1; no clear D gene. Trimming removed 3 bases at V and 1 base at J, with 10 bases between. CDR1 is SGHRS, CDR2 YFSETQ, per germline. CDR3 size: 14 residues. The CDR3 here is CASSSALGNTEAFF. CDR3 bases: TGCGCCAGCAGCTCCGCGTTGGGGAACACTGAAGCTTTCTTT. The full variable domain, in which reference TRBV5-1 and TRBJ1-1 provide the parts outside the CDR3, is KAGVTQTPRYLIKTRGQQVTLSCSPISGHRSVSWYQQTPGQGLQFLFEYFSETQRNKGNFPGRFSGRQFSNSRSEMNVSTLELGDSALYLCASSSALGNTEAFFGQGTRLTVV.

This sequence joins TRBV5-1 and TRBJ1-2, with 9 bases matching TRBD1. There are 15 residues in the CDR3. Germline values: CDR1 SGHRS, CDR2 YFSETQ. Trimming took 6 bases from V and 7 from J; bases not matched to a gene: 13. The CDR3 region has the DNA TGCGCCAGCAAACGCTTAGGGACAGGGACGAGTGGCTACACCTTC. Its translation is CASKRLGTGTSGYTF.

This clonotype was seen repeatedly, ten times or more. This sequence joins TRBV3-1 and TRBJ1-5, with 7 positions matching TRBD1. The CDR3 is made up of 18 amino acids. Germline values: CDR1 LGHDT, CDR2 YNNKEL (reference sequence). Trimming at V came to 4 bases and at J to 3 bases, leaving 15 bases not matched to a gene. The CDR3 region is CASSPSRRQGLINQPQHF. The CDR3 bases are TGTGCCAGCAGCCCAAGTCGAAGACAGGGCCTTATCAATCAGCCCCAGCATTTT.

This clonotype was recorded many times. V usage is TRBV15 and J usage is TRBJ1-1; no reliable D call. Trimming shortened V by 0 bases and J by 1 base, and 12 bases separated the two germline ends. Germline V lookup: CDR1 LNHNV, CDR2 YYDKDF (reference sequence). This CDR3 has 16 residues. The DNA for the CDR3 is TGTGCCACCAGCAGAGATTGGGAGTCACCGAACACTGAAGCTTTCTTT. The encoded protein is CATSRDWESPNTEAFF.

This clonotype was observed a few times. This chain uses TRBV7-9 with TRBJ2-1, with D tentatively TRBD2 (5 bases). Trimming shortened V by 1 base and J by 7 bases, and 11 bases separated the two germline ends. Germline loops: CDR1 SEHNR, CDR2 FQNEAQ (reference sequence). The CDR3 contains 14 residues. DNA of the CDR3: TGTGCCAGCAGCTTAGACGCGGGCCCGAATGAGCAGTTCTTC. It is translated as CASSLDAGPNEQFF.

Comments on this clonotype: This may be a read error: a much more frequent sequence differs by one nucleotide. The CDR3 here is CAGSLEQAGNQPQHF. The CDR3 region has the DNA TGTGCCGGCAGCTTAGAGCAGGCAGGCAATCAGCCCCAGCATTTT. This chain joins TRBV7-2 and TRBJ1-5, with no clear D. This CDR3 is built from 15 residues. Germline CDR1 is SGHTA and CDR2 is FQGNSA.

The chain carries TRBV27 and TRBJ1-2; D might be TRBD1 (6 bases). V lost 3 bases and J 0 bases, leaving 11 bases between the germline ends. The CDR3 runs 15 residues. Germline V lookup: CDR1 MNHEY, CDR2 SMNVEV (reference sequence). CDR3 nucleotide sequence: TGTGCCAGCAGTTTTTCCGGGGGCACTAACTATGGCTACACCTTC. Protein product: CASSFSGGTNYGYTF.

This clonotype was seen repeatedly, ten times or more. The chain uses TRBV30 and TRBJ1-1; 8 bases are a match to TRBD1. With V trimmed by 1 base and J by 0 bases, 4 bases remained unmatched. CDR1 and CDR2 (germline): GTSNPN, SVGIG (reference sequence). This CDR3 is built from 15 residues. The CDR3, as DNA: TGTGCCTGGAGTGAGGCAGGGGGCTTGAACACTGAAGCTTTCTTT. Translated, it gives CAWSEAGGLNTEAFF.

Many counts were recorded for this clonotype. The rearrangement uses TRBV6-5 and TRBJ1-2; D gene uncertain. The CDR3 runs 14 residues. Germline values: CDR1 MNHEY, CDR2 SVGAGI. The germline V and J ends were trimmed by 7 bases and 2 bases, with 14 bases remaining between them. The CDR3 reads CASNIAGRNYGYTF. CDR3 nucleotides: TGTGCCAGCAATATAGCCGGGAGAAACTATGGCTACACCTTC.

Many counts were recorded for this clonotype. The chain carries TRBV11-2 and TRBJ1-1; no clear D gene. CDR1 is SGHAT, CDR2 FQNNGV, per germline. Between the trimmed V and J ends, which lost 0 bases and 0 bases, there was a span of 11 bases. The CDR3 is made up of 16 amino acids. The CDR3 loop reads CASSLEGRHMNTEAFF. CDR3 nucleotides: TGTGCCAGCAGCTTAGAAGGCAGGCACATGAACACTGAAGCTTTCTTT.

The rearrangement joins TRBV12-3 or TRBV12-4 to TRBJ1-5; D remains ambiguous. Trimming took 3 bases from V and 6 from J, leaving 9 bases between them. The CDR3 extends over 13 amino acids. The DNA of the CDR3 is TGTGCCAGCAGTTTTATGTGGGGTCAGCCCCAGCATTTT. The encoded protein is CASSFMWGQPQHF.

The rearrangement links TRBV29-1 to TRBJ1-2; TRBD1 might be the D (5 bases). Per germline, CDR1 SQVTM and CDR2 ANQGSEA. Trimming left V 3 bases short and J 4 bases short, with 9 bases between. The length of the CDR3 is 12 residues. The CDR3 DNA reads TGCAGCGTTGATCAGGGAATCTATGGCTACACCTTC. Protein product: CSVDQGIYGYTF.

With regard to this clonotype: One junction end does not reproduce the germline sequence, and a read error may be involved. The chain carries TRBV6-5 and TRBJ1-1; 8 bases fit TRBD1. The CDR3 contains 16 residues. Germline-derived CDR1 and CDR2 are MNHEY and SVGAGI. The CDR3: CTSSYPTQGGGTEAFF. CDR3 nucleotides: TGTACCAGCAGTTACCCTACACAGGGGGGTGGGACTGAAGCTTTCTTT.

This clonotype was counted between two and nine times. This sequence joins TRBV9 and TRBJ2-1; possibly TRBD2 for D (6 bases). V shed 5 bases and J shed 9 bases, with 18 bases lying between them. This CDR3 is 14 amino acids long. Germline loops: CDR1 SGDLS, CDR2 YYNGEE. CDR3 bases: TGTGCCAGCAGTTTGCAGGCGGGGCCGGGTGAGCAGTTCTTC. This gives the protein CASSLQAGPGEQFF.

This clonotype has more than one count but fewer than ten. The genes are TRBV6-1 and TRBJ1-6; D is perhaps TRBD1 (5 bases). This CDR3 comprises 14 residues. CDR1 is MNHNS and CDR2 is SASEGT in the germline V gene. Trimming took 7 bases from V and 10 from J, leaving 17 bases between them. The CDR3 loop reads CASTRDRVGSPLHF. The CDR3 bases are TGTGCCAGCACGAGGGACCGCGTCGGATCACCCCTCCACTTT.